Sequencing of this TCR beta chain was carried out in a study of blood T cell repertoires in COVID-19. Study in general: T cells, B-cell-depleted T cells, or PBMCs supplied cDNA or gDNA.

V dropped 3 bases and J dropped 2 bases, with 7 bases sitting between them. The CDR3 spans 13 residues. The germline V gene encodes CDR1 KGHSH and CDR2 LQKENI. Sequenced by immunoSEQ multiplex PCR; TCRdb stores in-frame clones only, minus some. The sample yields approximately 100,000 clones, roughly 90% seen once. This clonotype was obtained from a woman aged 55-75 years with acute or convalescent COVID-19. This sequence joins TRBV18 and TRBJ1-1, with unresolved D. Sequenced: peripheral blood. The CDR3 spells CASSPTLNTEAFF. CDR3 nucleotides: TGTGCCAGCTCACCCACGCTAAACACTGAAGCTTTCTTT. The variable domain in full, completed from reference TRBV18 and TRBJ1-1, reads NAGVMQNPRHLVRRRGQEARLRCSPMKGHSHVYWYRQLPEEGLKFMVYLQKENIIDESGMPKERFSAEFPKEGPSILRIQQVVRGDSAAYFCASSPTLNTEAFFGQGTRLTVV.